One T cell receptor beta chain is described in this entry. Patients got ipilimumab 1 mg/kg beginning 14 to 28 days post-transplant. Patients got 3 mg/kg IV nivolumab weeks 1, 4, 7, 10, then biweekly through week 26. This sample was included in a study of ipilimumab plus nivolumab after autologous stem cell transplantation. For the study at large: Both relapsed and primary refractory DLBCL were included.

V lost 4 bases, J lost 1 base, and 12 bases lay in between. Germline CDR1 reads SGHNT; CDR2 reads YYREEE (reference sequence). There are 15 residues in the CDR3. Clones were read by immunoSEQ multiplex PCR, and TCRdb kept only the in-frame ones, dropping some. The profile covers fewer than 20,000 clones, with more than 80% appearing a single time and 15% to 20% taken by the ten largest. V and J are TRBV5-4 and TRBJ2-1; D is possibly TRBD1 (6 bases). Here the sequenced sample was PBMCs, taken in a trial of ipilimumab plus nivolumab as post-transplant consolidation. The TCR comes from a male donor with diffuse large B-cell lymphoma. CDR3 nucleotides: TGTGCCAGCAGCCAGGGGTTAGAGTCCTACAATGAGCAGTTCTTC. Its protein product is CASSQGLESYNEQFF.